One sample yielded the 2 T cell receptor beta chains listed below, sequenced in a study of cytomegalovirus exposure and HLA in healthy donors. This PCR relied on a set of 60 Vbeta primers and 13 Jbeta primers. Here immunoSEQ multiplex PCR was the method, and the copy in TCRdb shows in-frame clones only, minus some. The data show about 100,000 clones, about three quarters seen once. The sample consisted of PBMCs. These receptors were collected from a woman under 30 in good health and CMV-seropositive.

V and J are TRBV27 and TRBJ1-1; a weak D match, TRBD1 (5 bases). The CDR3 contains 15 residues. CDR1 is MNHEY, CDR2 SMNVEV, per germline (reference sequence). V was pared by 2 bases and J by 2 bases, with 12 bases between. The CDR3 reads CASSLARGINTEAFF. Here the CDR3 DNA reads TGTGCCAGCAGTTTAGCCCGGGGGATTAACACTGAAGCTTTCTTT.

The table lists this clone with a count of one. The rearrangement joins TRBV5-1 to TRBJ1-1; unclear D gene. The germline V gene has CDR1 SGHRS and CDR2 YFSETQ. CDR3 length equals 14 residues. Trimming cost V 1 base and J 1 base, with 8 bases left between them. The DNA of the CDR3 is TGCGCCAGCAGCTTGTACCTGAGGAACACTGAAGCTTTCTTT. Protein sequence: CASSLYLRNTEAFF.